This TCR beta chain was observed in a study of cytomegalovirus exposure and HLA in healthy donors. Whole-study results and caveats: Reports credit the classifier with highly specific, highly sensitive diagnosis of cytomegalovirus status.

Profiling relied on immunoSEQ multiplex PCR, and the TCRdb table lists in-frame clones only, not all of them. Seen here are 85,000 to 130,000 clones, 88% observed once, and the top ten hold 1.5% to 2%. Note on this clone: Its antigen is undetermined.

Trimming cost V 3 bases and J 4 bases, with 12 bases left between them. The length of the CDR3 is 14 residues. The germline CDR1 and CDR2 sequences are MNHNS and SASEGT. This sequence joins TRBV6-1 and TRBJ1-2; possibly TRBD1 for D (6 bases). The specimen sequenced was PBMCs. The receptor's source is a woman in her late teens or twenties in good health and CMV-seropositive. CDR3 loop: CASSEGQSVYGYTF. The CDR3, as DNA: TGTGCCAGCAGTGAGGGACAATCAGTCTATGGCTACACCTTC.